This is a list of T cell receptor beta chains from one sample in a study of T-cell memory formation after mild COVID-19. TCRdb reprocessed the 5' RACE reads via MiXCR and lists one record per CDR3 protein. The table lists roughly 130,000 distinct CDR3 sequences, 5% to 6.5% of them singletons. Sequenced: PBMCs or a T cell subset sorted from them (not recorded which). The source of these receptors is an adult woman who had mild COVID-19 (a few samples of this study predate the infection). Cell type and time point are not known. CDR3s include the opening cysteine and the closing phenylalanine or tryptophan. D genes are given only for firm matches. Size is stated for part of the rows, as once, few or many counts, or as a class when the clone is expanded.

>TRBV7-9|many|-|TRBJ2-1
TGTGCCAGCAGCTTCCGCTACTCCTACAATGAGCAGTTCTTC
CASSFRYSYNEQFF
>TRBV7-3|many|-|TRBJ2-2
TGTGCCAGCAGCTTATCTGGGACGTCTGGGGAGCTGTTTTTT
CASSLSGTSGELFF
>TRBV19|-|TRBD1|TRBJ2-5
TGTGCCAGCGAGGACAGGGCGGTTGAGACCCAGTACTTC
CASEDRAVETQYF
>TRBV7-9|few|-|TRBJ2-2
TGTGCCAGCAGGGACAGATTCACCGGGGAGCTGTTTTTT
CASRDRFTGELFF
>TRBV5-1|-|-|TRBJ2-1
TGCGCCAGCAGCTTGGGGCCCGAGGGGACTGAGCAGTTCTTC
CASSLGPEGTEQFF
>TRBV5-1|many|TRBD1|TRBJ2-3
TGCGCCAGCAGCTCACAGGGGGCCGGCCCAGATACGCAGTATTTT
CASSSQGAGPDTQYF
>TRBV29-1|many|TRBD1|TRBJ2-7
TGCAGCGTCTCAAGAGGGGCAGGGGGTCACGAGCAGTACTTC
CSVSRGAGGHEQYF
>TRBV30|-|TRBD1|TRBJ1-2
TGTGCCGGGAGGGGGCCGGATGGCTACACCTTC
CAGRGPDGYTF
>TRBV20-1|many|TRBD1|TRBJ2-7
TGCAGTGCTGAGGGAGGGGAGTGGACAGGGGCCTACGAGCAGTACTTC
CSAEGGEWTGAYEQYF
>TRBV5-1|few|-|TRBJ2-3
TGCGCCAGCAGCTTGCGGCGGGGAGGCACAGATACGCAGTATTTT
CASSLRRGGTDTQYF